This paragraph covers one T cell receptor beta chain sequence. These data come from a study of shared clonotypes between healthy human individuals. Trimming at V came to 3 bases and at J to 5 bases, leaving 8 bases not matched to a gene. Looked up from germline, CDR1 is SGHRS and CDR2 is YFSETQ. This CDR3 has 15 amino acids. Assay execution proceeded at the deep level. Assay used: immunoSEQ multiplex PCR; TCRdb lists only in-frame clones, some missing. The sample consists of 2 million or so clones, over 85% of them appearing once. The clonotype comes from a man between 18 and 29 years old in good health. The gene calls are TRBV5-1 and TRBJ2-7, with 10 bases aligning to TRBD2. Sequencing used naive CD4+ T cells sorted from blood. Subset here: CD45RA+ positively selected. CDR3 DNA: TGCGCCAGCAGCTCTTCTAGCGGGAGTTTCAACGAGCAGTACTTC. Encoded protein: CASSSSSGSFNEQYF.